This TCR beta chain was found in a study of T cell responses to AZD1222 COVID-19 vaccine (dated by TCRdb to the early 2020s). For context, the study as a whole: AZD1222 recipients whose second dose came at about 4 weeks and those whose second dose came at about 12 weeks were combined into one group, since spike-specific TCR depth and breadth did not differ between the two schedules. A total of 233 trial participants underwent TCR sequencing, of whom more than 200 had received two doses of AZD1222 and some 26 had received two doses of the MenACWY control vaccine. Trial participants were enrolled into age subgroups of 18-55, 56-69 and 70-plus years, which contained about 150, 27 and 61 TCR-sequenced participants, respectively. What the research found in general, with its limitations: Reportedly, close to half of the unique spike-specific TCRs recognized epitopes lying outside the regions that are mutated in the B.1.351 and B.1.1.7 variants. Participants were mostly white British, with more females than males. The authors suggested clonal diversity may have been underestimated. The 56-69-year group was small, and its depth increase did not reach significance, likely because of low power. The vaccine-associated CD4 TCRs covered the entire spike protein, and the dominant responses fell in regions 160-218 and 743-854. Because no day 14 peak-response samples were available, the repertoires could be characterized only after the peak T cell response. After two AZD1222 doses, spike-specific TCR breadth and depth were significantly higher than at day 0 and than in MenACWY recipients. Only 5 to 7 AZD1222 recipients were SARS-CoV-2 seropositive at baseline, limiting conclusions about previously exposed vaccinees.

According to the study, the label for this sample's time point signals: baseline before first vaccination. Samples from vaccinated people were obtained from the UK trials COV001 and COV002, which included a single-blind randomized controlled phase 2/3 trial of AZD1222 (ChAdOx1 nCoV-19) in healthy adults. For TCRbeta chain sequencing, PBMC samples were collected from trial participants at day 0 and at day 28 after the second dose. The CDR3 regions of human TCRbeta chains were subjected to immunosequencing. Per the original workflow: Repertoire TCRs were checked for matches against a reference library of SARS-CoV-2-specific TCRs that had been generated using the MIRA antigen-specificity platform. Breadth was defined as the fraction of unique TCRs that were SARS-CoV-2-associated. Depth was defined as the fraction of total T cells that were SARS-CoV-2-associated. Using the MIRA data, every spike-specific TCR was mapped to the spike region that the TCR reacted to and assigned to either a CD4 or a CD8 class. Log10-transformed breadth and depth values were compared by one-way ANOVA with Sidak's multiple comparisons tests. TCRdb obtained this table from immuneACCESS and retained in-frame rearrangements with V and J assigned. These tables miss some clones; where compared with another copy, unresolved V genes account for less than half of the shortfall, and the remainder is unexplained. V, J and clone size are taken as reported in that table, and D and trimming were inferred from the DNA itself. The sample table holds approximately 60,000 clones, of which 65% to 80% were seen once. Roughly 13% of the sample lies in the top ten.

A remark on this clone: Its antigen has not been determined. Qualities for individual bases were not recorded, and no much larger clone is one base off.

Ends trimmed: V by 5 bases, J by 8 bases; bases unmatched to a gene: 10. The CDR3 holds 16 amino acids from the cysteine to the phenylalanine. Only the CDR3 region is kept as DNA, spanning 48 bases read in frame from base 1. For CDR1 and CDR2, the germline V gene (reference sequence) lists SGHNT and YYREEE. The TCR comes from an adult in good health. The chain is encoded by TRBV5-4 joined to TRBJ2-3; the junction holds 14 bases that match TRBD2. This specimen was peripheral blood, taken on day 0 of AZD1222 vaccination. The CDR3 protein is CASSRTSGGLTVTQYF. The sequenced DNA: TGTGCCAGCAGTCGGACTAGCGGGGGGTTGACCGTTACGCAGTATTTT.